The 20 T cell receptor beta chains listed next were all sequenced from one sample in a study of PD-L1 blockade in urothelial cancer. Sequencing used immunoSEQ multiplex PCR; TCRdb keeps in-frame clones, though not all of them. The sample yields some 71,000 clones, approximately 88% seen once. Sequenced here: PBMCs, sampled around atezolizumab (anti-PD-L1) treatment. Receptors originate from a man between 60 and 75 years old with urothelial cancer.

The V call is TRBV19, the J call TRBJ2-2; 8 positions agree with TRBD1. Germline CDR1 is LNHDA and CDR2 is SQIVND (reference sequence). The CDR3 consists of 15 residues. V lost 6 bases, J lost 7 bases, and 10 bases stayed unmatched. This chain's CDR3 is CASSAGTGSIGELFF. The CDR3 DNA sequence: TGTGCCAGTAGCGCCGGGACAGGTTCGATCGGGGAGCTGTTTTTT.

The genes are TRBV5-1 and TRBJ2-7; 8 nucleotides line up with TRBD2. With V trimmed by 4 bases and J by 6 bases, 9 bases remained unmatched. Germline V gives CDR1 SGHRS, CDR2 YFSETQ. The CDR3 has 14 residues. The CDR3 sequence is CASSGTGGAFEQYF. The CDR3, as DNA: TGCGCCAGCAGCGGGACCGGGGGGGCCTTCGAGCAGTACTTC.

This clone was observed a single time. The chain recombines TRBV2 with TRBJ2-3; D may be TRBD1 (6 bases). The V end lost 5 bases, the J end lost 2 bases, and 17 bases lay between the germline ends. The CDR3 contains 16 residues. Per the germline V gene, CDR1 is SNHLY and CDR2 is FYNNEI. CDR3 residues: CASSLAVGTLTDTQYF. The CDR3 DNA follows: TGTGCCAGCAGTTTGGCCGTAGGGACACTCACAGATACGCAGTATTTT.

This chain joins TRBV18 and TRBJ1-1; 11 bases line up with TRBD1. Germline CDR1 KGHSH, CDR2 LQKENI. This CDR3 has 15 amino acids. The junction had 2 bases not matched to a gene; V was cut back by 3 bases and J by 2 bases. CDR3 sequence reads: CASSPGQGANTEAFF. CDR3 DNA sequence: TGTGCCAGCTCACCCGGACAGGGGGCCAACACTGAAGCTTTCTTT.

The chain couples TRBV18 to TRBJ2-1; tentative D call: TRBD2 (6 bases). The V end was cut by 3 bases, the J end by 9 bases, with 12 bases between. Germline assignment: CDR1 KGHSH and CDR2 LQKENI. The CDR3 length is 13 residues. The CDR3 protein is CASSPAEGIEQFF. The DNA for the CDR3 is TGTGCCAGCTCACCCGCGGAGGGCATTGAGCAGTTCTTC. The whole variable domain, filled in from reference TRBV18 and TRBJ2-1, reads NAGVMQNPRHLVRRRGQEARLRCSPMKGHSHVYWYRQLPEEGLKFMVYLQKENIIDESGMPKERFSAEFPKEGPSILRIQQVVRGDSAAYFCASSPAEGIEQFFGPGTRLTVL.

The chain carries TRBV5-1 and TRBJ1-2; 7 bases align to TRBD1. Trimming removed 4 bases from V and 1 base from J; junction bases left unmatched: 10. Germline loops: CDR1 SGHRS, CDR2 YFSETQ. The CDR3 spans 16 residues. The CDR3 DNA reads as TGCGCCAGCAGCCCACCTGGGACAGCATATAACTATGGCTACACCTTC. Amino acids: CASSPPGTAYNYGYTF.

The V call is TRBV6-1, the J call TRBJ2-7; D is possibly TRBD2 (5 bases). The CDR3 spans 15 residues. Trimming pared 2 bases from V and 2 bases from J, leaving 13 bases between. Germline V gives CDR1 MNHNS, CDR2 SASEGT. The CDR3 bases are TGTGCCAGCAGTGAATTAGGCCCAGCGGCCTACGAGCAGTACTTC. This sequence encodes CASSELGPAAYEQYF.

This chain joins TRBV28 and TRBJ1-5, with TRBD1 matching over 7 bases. Trimming removed 10 bases from V and 2 bases from J; junction bases left unmatched: 11. Germline V gives CDR1 MDHEN, CDR2 SYDVKM. This CDR3 spans 15 amino acids. CDR3 protein: CATHPQGLGNQPQHF. CDR3 coding DNA: TGTGCCACTCATCCACAGGGGTTGGGCAATCAGCCCCAGCATTTT.

The rearrangement uses TRBV7-9 and TRBJ1-5, with 9 bases lining up with TRBD1. With 1 base clipped from V and 7 bases from J, the junction kept 5 bases outside the gene matches. Germline V gives CDR1 SEHNR, CDR2 FQNEAQ (reference sequence). The CDR3 length is 15 residues. The CDR3 here is CASSLGTGVPQPQHF. CDR3 sequence (DNA): TGTGCCAGCAGCTTAGGGACAGGGGTTCCACAGCCCCAGCATTTT.

The chain couples TRBV18 to TRBJ2-7; TRBD1 aligns across 9 bases. V was clipped by 10 bases and J by 5 bases; unmatched bases: 9. The CDR3 totals 13 residues. Germline CDR1 is KGHSH and CDR2 is LQKENI. This CDR3 is CATNGQGFNEQYF. The CDR3 DNA follows: TGTGCCACCAACGGACAGGGGTTCAACGAGCAGTACTTC.

The chain is built from TRBV6-1 and TRBJ1-5; TRBD1 matches at 10 bases. V lost 3 bases, J lost 7 bases, and 12 bases stayed unmatched. The germline gives CDR1 MNHNS, CDR2 SASEGT. This CDR3 comprises 17 residues. The CDR3 nucleotides are TGTGCCAGCAGTGATCTCCCGGGACAGGGGATCCGGCAGCCCCAGCATTTT. It translates to CASSDLPGQGIRQPQHF.

The rearrangement uses TRBV4-3 and TRBJ2-7, with 12 bases that match TRBD2. Germline lookup yields CDR1 LGHNA and CDR2 YSLEER. Germline trimming cut 2 bases from V and 2 bases from J; bases unmatched to any gene: 1. CDR3 length equals 15 residues. The chain's CDR3 is CASSQLAGGTYEQYF. CDR3 nucleotides: TGCGCCAGCAGCCAACTAGCGGGAGGGACCTACGAGCAGTACTTC.

The chain is built from TRBV4-3 and TRBJ1-1; no firm D call. This CDR3 contains 14 residues. Germline V gene lookup returns CDR1 LGHNA and CDR2 YSLEER. V dropped 0 bases and J dropped 0 bases, with 5 bases sitting between them. DNA of the CDR3: TGCGCCAGCAGCCAAGAGACTGTGAACACTGAAGCTTTCTTT. It translates to CASSQETVNTEAFF.

V usage is TRBV7-2 and J usage is TRBJ1-5; D perhaps matches TRBD1 (5 bases). The CDR3 has 13 amino acids. Trimming pared 5 bases from V and 5 bases from J, leaving 10 bases between. Germline CDR1 reads SGHTA; CDR2 reads FQGNSA. As DNA, the CDR3 is TGTGCCAGCAGCATTACAGGTTATCAGCCCCAGCATTTT. Protein: CASSITGYQPQHF.

This clone appeared once. The chain is built from TRBV28 and TRBJ2-3; 8 positions agree with TRBD2. Unmatched junction bases numbered 9, after V lost 5 bases and J lost 2 bases. Germline lookup yields CDR1 MDHEN and CDR2 SYDVKM. This CDR3 is built from 16 residues. The CDR3 bases are TGTGCCAGCAGTCCTCTTACTAGCGGCCTCACAGATACGCAGTATTTT. As protein: CASSPLTSGLTDTQYF.

The V call is TRBV6-5, the J call TRBJ1-1; D remains unclear. This CDR3 has 11 amino acids. The V gene lost 2 bases and the J gene lost 7 bases, with 5 bases spanning the gap. Germline V gene lookup returns CDR1 MNHEY and CDR2 SVGAGI. The CDR3 loop reads CASSYLFEAFF. The CDR3, as DNA: TGTGCCAGCAGTTACCTCTTTGAAGCTTTCTTT.

The chain combines TRBV7-9 with TRBJ2-7, with 7 bases aligning to TRBD1. The CDR3 is 17 amino acids. With 1 base clipped from V and 2 bases from J, the junction kept 11 bases outside the gene matches. CDR1 and CDR2 from the germline V gene are SEHNR and FQNEAQ (reference sequence). As DNA, the CDR3 is TGTGCCAGCAGCTTAGTATTTGATAGGGGGCCCACCTACGAGCAGTACTTC. As protein: CASSLVFDRGPTYEQYF.

The J gene is TRBJ1-2, the V gene TRBV29-1; TRBD1 aligns across 8 bases. This CDR3 spans 13 amino acids. Germline CDR1 reads SQVTM; CDR2 reads ANQGSEA. Trimming removed 4 bases from V and 4 bases from J; junction bases left unmatched: 5. The CDR3 loop is CSVGRTGSYGYTF. For the CDR3, the DNA is TGCAGCGTTGGGCGGACAGGGTCCTATGGCTACACCTTC.

V is TRBV10-1 and J is TRBJ1-1, with D tentatively TRBD1 (6 bases). V lost 3 bases and J lost 6, with 11 bases in between. The CDR3 has 13 residues. Germline V gene lookup returns CDR1 WNHNN and CDR2 SYGVQD (reference sequence). The CDR3 is CASSESGGAEAFF. The CDR3 DNA reads TGCGCCAGCAGTGAATCTGGGGGCGCTGAAGCTTTCTTT.

The chain couples TRBV10-1 to TRBJ1-2, with TRBD1 matching over 7 bases. This CDR3 is 14 amino acids long. V was clipped by 2 bases and J by 4 bases; unmatched bases: 4. Germline-derived CDR1 and CDR2 are WNHNN and SYGVQD (reference sequence). CDR3 in DNA: TGCGCCAGCAGTGAGGGGACAGACGGCTATGGCTACACCTTC. It codes for CASSEGTDGYGYTF.